The 26 T cell receptor beta chains below were found in one sample sequenced in a study of radiotherapy plus CTLA-4 blockade in lung cancer. Here immunoSEQ multiplex PCR was the method, and the copy in TCRdb shows in-frame clones only, minus some. The top ten clones hold over 15% of a sample with roughly 85,000 clones, around 87% of them seen once. Sample: peripheral blood, taken from a patient treated with radiotherapy plus ipilimumab. The receptors were gathered from a human donor with non-small cell lung cancer that progressed on radiotherapy plus ipilimumab.

The chain is built from TRBV4-2 and TRBJ2-5; 9 bases agree with TRBD1. The CDR3 is 14 amino acids. After removal of 5 bases from V and 3 bases from J, the junction contained 4 bases not matched to a gene. Germline-derived CDR1 and CDR2 are LGHNA and YNFKEQ. The CDR3, as DNA: TGTGCCAGCAGCAAAGGACAGGGGAAAGAGACCCAGTACTTC. As protein: CASSKGQGKETQYF.

This chain uses TRBV5-5 with TRBJ1-5; maybe TRBD1 (6 bases). The CDR3 length is 15 residues. CDR1 and CDR2 from the germline V gene are SGHKS and YYEKEE (reference sequence). V was pared by 6 bases and J by 3 bases, with 16 bases between. The chain's CDR3 is CASTRAGGPNQPQHF. The CDR3 DNA reads as TGTGCCAGCACCCGAGCGGGGGGGCCCAATCAGCCCCAGCATTTT.

The chain uses TRBV19 and TRBJ2-5, with 9 bases lining up with TRBD1. CDR1 is LNHDA, CDR2 SQIVND, per germline (reference sequence). The J segment lost 5 bases and the V segment lost 9 bases, leaving 10 bases of the junction unmatched. The CDR3 sequence is 14 residues long. Written as DNA, the CDR3 is TGTGCCAGCGGGACAGGGTTATCGGGTGAGACCCAGTACTTC. As protein: CASGTGLSGETQYF.

This clone was seen a handful of times. This CDR3 reads CASSKVVPGAETQYF. The CDR3 coding sequence is TGTGCCAGCAGCAAAGTGGTCCCAGGGGCCGAGACCCAGTACTTC. The gene calls are TRBV21-1 and TRBJ2-5; the table's TRBD1 call for D was not verified on the DNA. TRBV21-1 is marked as a pseudogene. The CDR3 runs 15 residues.

This chain connects TRBV4-2 to TRBJ1-1; D is unresolved. V was trimmed by 0 bases and J by 5 bases, leaving 13 bases between them. This CDR3 has 15 amino acids. Germline loops: CDR1 LGHNA, CDR2 YNFKEQ. CDR3 amino acids: CASSQDAGAGTEAFF. The DNA for the CDR3 is TGTGCCAGCAGCCAAGATGCGGGCGCGGGGACTGAAGCTTTCTTT.

The chain joins TRBV2 to TRBJ2-3; the match to TRBD2 covers 12 bases. Germline V gene lookup returns CDR1 SNHLY and CDR2 FYNNEI. The CDR3 is made up of 16 amino acids. V lost 6 bases to trimming and J lost 8 bases; unmatched junction nucleotides: 12. The chain's CDR3 is CASRTSSGGVVGTQYF. As DNA, the CDR3 is TGTGCCAGCAGAACTTCTAGCGGGGGGGTAGTTGGTACGCAGTATTTT.

V gene TRBV7-6 combines with J gene TRBJ2-1, with TRBD2 matching over 14 bases. V shed 4 bases and J 9 bases; nucleotides not matched to a gene: 23. Per germline, CDR1 SGHVS and CDR2 FNYEAQ. The CDR3 extends over 21 amino acids. The CDR3: CASSSQPRTSGGPRGGFEQFF. Written as DNA, the CDR3 is TGTGCCAGCAGCTCCCAGCCACGGACTAGCGGGGGGCCCCGGGGCGGGTTTGAGCAGTTCTTC.

This chain links TRBV7-9 with TRBJ2-2; TRBD1 agrees at 10 bases. V gave up 5 bases and J gave up 4 bases; unmatched junction bases: 10. The germline CDR1 and CDR2 sequences are SEHNR and FQNEAQ (reference sequence). The CDR3 loop spans 17 amino acids. This CDR3 is CASSLGTGAKGTGELFF. CDR3 coding DNA: TGTGCCAGCAGCCTCGGGACAGGGGCCAAGGGCACCGGGGAGCTGTTTTTT. The variable domain in full, completed from reference TRBV7-9 and TRBJ2-2, reads DTGVSQNPRHKITKRGQNVTFRCDPISEHNRLYWYRQTLGQGPEFLTYFQNEAQLEKSRLLSDRFSAERPKGSFSTLEIQRTEQGDSAMYLCASSLGTGAKGTGELFFGEGSRLTVL.

This rearrangement joins TRBV18 to TRBJ1-5; 11 bases match TRBD1. The V and J ends lost 3 bases and 6 bases, in that order; junction bases with no gene match: 4. Germline V lookup: CDR1 KGHSH, CDR2 LQKENI. There are 15 residues in the CDR3. The DNA of the CDR3 is TGTGCCAGCTCACCCGGACAGGGGGCTTTTCAGCCCCAGCATTTT. Protein sequence: CASSPGQGAFQPQHF.

The rearrangement joins TRBV4-1 to TRBJ2-4; D might be TRBD1 (5 bases). Trimming removed 4 bases from V and 2 bases from J, with 15 bases in between. There are 16 residues in the CDR3. The germline V gene has CDR1 MGHRA and CDR2 YSYEKL. Here the CDR3 reads CASSRETQGTKNIQYF. The DNA of the CDR3 is TGCGCCAGCAGCCGAGAAACTCAGGGTACCAAAAACATTCAGTACTTC.

This clone was seen once. The DNA for the CDR3 is TGCGCCAGCAGCCAAGATAGCGGCCGGGGTGGGGGAGGCTACACCTTC. Translated, it gives CASSQDSGRGGGGYTF. The chain is built from TRBV4-3 and TRBJ1-2, with D tentatively TRBD1 (5 bases). The V end lost 0 bases, the J end lost 8 bases, and 19 bases lay between the germline ends. The CDR3 loop spans 16 amino acids. The V gene's germline CDR1 is LGHNA and CDR2 YSLEER.

The V gene is TRBV9, the J gene TRBJ1-1; the D is unclear. This CDR3 has 13 amino acids. CDR1 and CDR2 from the germline V gene are SGDLS and YYNGEE. Trimming stripped 4 bases from V and 7 bases from J, with 14 bases between. The CDR3, as DNA: TGTGCCAGCAGCCCTTCGCCCGGGGATGAAGCTTTCTTT. It encodes CASSPSPGDEAFF.

The V call is TRBV4-3, the J call TRBJ2-7; 12 bases fit TRBD2. The V segment lost 2 bases and the J segment 3 bases; nucleotides outside the gene matches: 8. Germline V gene lookup returns CDR1 LGHNA and CDR2 YSLEER. The CDR3 length is 17 residues. CDR3 amino acids: CASSQRTLAGGLYEQYF. The CDR3 coding sequence is TGCGCCAGCAGCCAAAGAACACTAGCGGGGGGCCTCTACGAGCAGTACTTC.

To note about this clone: The same CDR3 can be traced to other DNA sequences in this sample. This sequence joins TRBV5-1 and TRBJ1-1; perhaps TRBD1 as D (6 bases). The CDR3 extends over 14 amino acids. Germline CDR1 SGHRS, CDR2 YFSETQ. V lost 4 bases, J lost 3 bases, and 13 bases lay in between. CDR3 bases: TGCGCCAGCAGCCTGGACAGTAGTTACACTGAAGCTTTCTTT. It encodes CASSLDSSYTEAFF.

The chain recombines TRBV7-8 with TRBJ2-4; 10 nucleotides align to TRBD2. The CDR3 covers 15 residues. CDR1 is SGHVS, CDR2 FQNEAQ, per germline. V dropped 4 bases and J dropped 5; count of bases not matched to a gene: 5. For the CDR3, the DNA is TGTGCCAGCAGCTCCCGGACTAGCGGAGAAAACATTCAGTACTTC. Translating it yields CASSSRTSGENIQYF.

J is TRBJ2-3 and V is TRBV19, with TRBD2 as a possible D gene (6 bases). Germline V gene sequence: CDR1 LNHDA, CDR2 SQIVND (reference sequence). CDR3 length equals 15 residues. Between the trimmed V and J ends, which lost 7 bases and 2 bases, there was a span of 16 bases. The CDR3 region is CASTPAGSITDTQYF. In DNA, the CDR3 is TGTGCCAGTACCCCGGCGGGGTCCATCACAGATACGCAGTATTTT.

This chain uses TRBV7-9 with TRBJ2-7; tentative D call: TRBD1 (6 bases). This CDR3 is built from 13 residues. Per germline, CDR1 SEHNR and CDR2 FQNEAQ (reference sequence). Trimming stripped 3 bases from V and 6 bases from J, with 12 bases between. The CDR3 DNA sequence: TGTGCCAGCAGCTTTGACAGGATGGGCGAGCAGTACTTC. Translated: CASSFDRMGEQYF.

V gene TRBV10-3 combines with J gene TRBJ2-3; tentative D call: TRBD1 (5 bases). This CDR3 comprises 14 residues. The V end lost 7 bases, the J end lost 0 bases, and 11 bases lay between the germline ends. In germline, CDR1 is ENHRY, CDR2 SYGVKD. The CDR3 DNA reads TGTGCCATCACGCCAGGGTATAGCACAGATACGCAGTATTTT. As protein: CAITPGYSTDTQYF.

This chain joins TRBV5-6 and TRBJ2-7; no clear D gene. CDR3 length: 16 amino acids. In germline, CDR1 is SGHDT, CDR2 YYEEEE. V lost 3 bases and J 0 bases, leaving 16 bases between the germline ends. CDR3 sequence reads: CASSYRLSSSSYEQYF. As DNA, the CDR3 is TGTGCCAGCAGCTACCGACTCTCCAGCAGCTCCTACGAGCAGTACTTC.

In this sample, this clone turned up once. V and J are TRBV5-1 and TRBJ2-3, with D hard to call. Trimming cost V 2 bases and J 1 base, with 11 bases left between them. This CDR3 contains 15 residues. Germline assignment: CDR1 SGHRS and CDR2 YFSETQ. In DNA form, the CDR3 reads TGCGCCAGCAGCTTACATCGGGTCGGCACAGATACGCAGTATTTT. Its protein is CASSLHRVGTDTQYF.

This chain joins TRBV6-6 and TRBJ2-7, with TRBD2 matching over 8 bases. The CDR3 contains 15 residues. Germline CDR1 reads MNHNY; CDR2 reads SVGAGI (reference sequence). With 7 bases clipped from V and 1 base from J, the junction kept 9 bases outside the gene matches. The CDR3 spells CASTQTTSASYEQYF. The DNA for the CDR3 is TGTGCCAGCACCCAAACGACTAGCGCGTCCTACGAGCAGTACTTC.

The chain combines TRBV13 with TRBJ2-1, with 12 bases identical to TRBD2. V lost 5 bases, J lost 10 bases, and 9 bases stayed unmatched. The germline gives CDR1 PRHDT, CDR2 FYEKMQ (reference sequence). This CDR3 spans 15 amino acids. This CDR3 reads CASSPPTSGGPEQFF. CDR3 DNA sequence: TGTGCCAGCAGCCCACCTACTAGCGGGGGGCCCGAGCAGTTCTTC.

The J gene is TRBJ1-1, the V gene TRBV29-1; TRBD1 aligns across 8 bases. Germline CDR1 SQVTM, CDR2 ANQGSEA. The CDR3 runs 12 residues. V shed 7 bases and J 5 bases; nucleotides not matched to a gene: 6. The CDR3 bases are TGCAGCGCAAGACAGGGGTCGACTGAAGCTTTCTTT. It translates to CSARQGSTEAFF.

The CDR3 DNA follows: TGTGCCAGCAGCGTAGGGGGAAGTCTTCTCTCATATGGCTACACCTTC. It is translated as CASSVGGSLLSYGYTF. V is TRBV9 and J is TRBJ1-2; D is undetermined. V shed 0 bases and J shed 5 bases, with 17 bases lying between them. This CDR3 region has 16 residues. The V gene's germline CDR1 is SGDLS and CDR2 YYNGEE. Filled out from reference TRBV9 and TRBJ1-2, the complete variable domain reads DSGVTQTPKHLITATGQRVTLRCSPRSGDLSVYWYQQSLDQGLQFLIQYYNGEERAKGNILERFSAQQFPDLHSELNLSSLELGDSALYFCASSVGGSLLSYGYTFGSGTRLTVV.

The chain combines TRBV15 with TRBJ2-5; TRBD2 is a possible D gene (5 bases). This CDR3 spans 12 amino acids. V lost 5 bases and J 4 bases, leaving 8 bases between the germline ends. Germline-derived CDR1 and CDR2 are LNHNV and YYDKDF (reference sequence). In nucleotides, the CDR3 is TGTGCCACCAGCTCCCGGGGAGAGACCCAGTACTTC. It encodes CATSSRGETQYF.

The chain links TRBV6-1 to TRBJ1-5; 8 nucleotides match TRBD1. V lost 8 bases to trimming and J lost 4 bases; unmatched junction nucleotides: 4. Germline V gives CDR1 MNHNS, CDR2 SASEGT. The CDR3 contains 13 residues. The CDR3 DNA is TGTGCCAGCGGGACAGGTCAAAATCAGCCCCAGCATTTT. It translates to CASGTGQNQPQHF.